This T cell receptor beta chain was identified in a study of human T cells and chemical hapten exposure. Time point: patch test 3, about 24 weeks after DPC sensitization. Treatment described: therapeutic diphenylcyclopropenone sensitization with weekly scalp DPC. V gave up 0 bases and J gave up 5 bases; unmatched junction bases: 1. The CDR3 consists of 15 residues. CDR1 and CDR2 from the germline V gene are MNHEY and SMNVEV (reference sequence). Points from the study as a whole: Significantly greater numbers of large CDR3 similarity clusters came from expanded TCRs than from controls.

TCRdb re-called the RACE reads with MiXCR, one entry per CDR3 protein. The repertoire holds about 190,000 distinct CDR3 sequences, roughly a quarter seen once, with around 2.5% in the top ten. Details on this clonotype: Its antigen is undetermined.

The chain carries TRBV27 and TRBJ1-4; 9 nucleotides align to TRBD1. The sequence came from a middle-aged woman with alopecia areata. Some clones in this sample may be carry-over from other donors' samples. Sample: whole blood, taken in connection with sensitization to the hapten diphenylcyclopropenone (DPC). The CDR3 is CASSLSGQGNEKLFF. CDR3 nucleotide sequence: TGTGCCAGCAGTTTATCCGGACAGGGGAATGAAAAACTGTTTTTT.